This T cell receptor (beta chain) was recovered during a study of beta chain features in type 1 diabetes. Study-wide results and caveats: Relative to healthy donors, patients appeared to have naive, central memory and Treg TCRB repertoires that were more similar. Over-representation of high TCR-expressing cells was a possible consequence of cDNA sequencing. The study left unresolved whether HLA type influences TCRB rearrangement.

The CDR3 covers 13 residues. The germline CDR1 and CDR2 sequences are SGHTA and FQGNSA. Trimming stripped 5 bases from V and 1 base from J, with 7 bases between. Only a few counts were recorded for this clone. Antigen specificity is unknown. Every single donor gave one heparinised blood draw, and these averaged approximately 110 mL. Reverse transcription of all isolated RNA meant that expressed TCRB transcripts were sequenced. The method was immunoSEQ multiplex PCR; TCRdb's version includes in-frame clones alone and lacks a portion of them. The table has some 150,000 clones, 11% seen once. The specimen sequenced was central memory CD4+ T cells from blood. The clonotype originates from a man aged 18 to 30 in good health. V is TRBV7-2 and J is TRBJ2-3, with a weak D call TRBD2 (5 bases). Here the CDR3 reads CASSRRGTDTQYF. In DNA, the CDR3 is TGTGCCAGCAGCAGGCGGGGCACAGATACGCAGTATTTT.